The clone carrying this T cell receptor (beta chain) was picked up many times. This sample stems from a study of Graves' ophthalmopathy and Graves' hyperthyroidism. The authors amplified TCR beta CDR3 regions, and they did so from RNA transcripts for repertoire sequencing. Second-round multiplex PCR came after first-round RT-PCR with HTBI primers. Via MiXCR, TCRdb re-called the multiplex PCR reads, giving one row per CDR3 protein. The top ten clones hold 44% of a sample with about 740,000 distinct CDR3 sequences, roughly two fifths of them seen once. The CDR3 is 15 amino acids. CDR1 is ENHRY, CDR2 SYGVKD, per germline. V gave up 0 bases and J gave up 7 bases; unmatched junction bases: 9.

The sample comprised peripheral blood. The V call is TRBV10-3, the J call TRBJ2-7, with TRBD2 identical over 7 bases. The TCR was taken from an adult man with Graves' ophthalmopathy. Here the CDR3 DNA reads TGTGCCATCAGTGAGTCCGGCGGGAGTTTGGGGGAGCAGTACTTC. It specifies CAISESGGSLGEQYF.